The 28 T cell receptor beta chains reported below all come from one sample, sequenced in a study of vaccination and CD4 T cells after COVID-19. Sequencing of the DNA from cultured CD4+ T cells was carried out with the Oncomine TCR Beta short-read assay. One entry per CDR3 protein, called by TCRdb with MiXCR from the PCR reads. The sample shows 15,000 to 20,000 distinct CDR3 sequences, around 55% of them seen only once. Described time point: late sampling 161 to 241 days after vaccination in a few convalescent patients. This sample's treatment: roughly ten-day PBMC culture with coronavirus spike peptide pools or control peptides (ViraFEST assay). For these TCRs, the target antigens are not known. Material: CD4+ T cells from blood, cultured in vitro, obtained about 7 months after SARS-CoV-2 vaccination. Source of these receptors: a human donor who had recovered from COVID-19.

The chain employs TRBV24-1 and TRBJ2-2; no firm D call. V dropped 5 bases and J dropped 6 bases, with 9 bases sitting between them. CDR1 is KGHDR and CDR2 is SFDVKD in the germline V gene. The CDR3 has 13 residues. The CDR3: CATSGSAAGELFF. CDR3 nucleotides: TGTGCCACCAGTGGCTCCGCCGCCGGGGAGCTGTTTTTT.

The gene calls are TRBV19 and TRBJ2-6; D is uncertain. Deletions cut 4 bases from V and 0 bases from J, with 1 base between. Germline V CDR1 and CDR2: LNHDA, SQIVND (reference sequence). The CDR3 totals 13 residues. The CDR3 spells CASSTSGANVLTF. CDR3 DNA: TGTGCCAGTAGTACCTCTGGGGCCAACGTCCTGACTTTC.

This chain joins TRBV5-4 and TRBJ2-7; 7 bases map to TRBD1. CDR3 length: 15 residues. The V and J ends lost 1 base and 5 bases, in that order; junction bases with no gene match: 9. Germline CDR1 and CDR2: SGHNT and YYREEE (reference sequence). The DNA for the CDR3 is TGTGCCAGCAGCTTGAGAGGGACAGTCTTCCACGAGCAGTACTTC. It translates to CASSLRGTVFHEQYF.

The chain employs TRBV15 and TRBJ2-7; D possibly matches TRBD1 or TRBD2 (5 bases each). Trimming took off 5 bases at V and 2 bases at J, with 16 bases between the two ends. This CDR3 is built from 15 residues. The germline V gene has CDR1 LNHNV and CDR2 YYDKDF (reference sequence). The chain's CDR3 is CATSAAGTLTYEQYF. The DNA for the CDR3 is TGTGCCACCAGCGCTGCCGGGACCTTAACCTACGAGCAGTACTTC.

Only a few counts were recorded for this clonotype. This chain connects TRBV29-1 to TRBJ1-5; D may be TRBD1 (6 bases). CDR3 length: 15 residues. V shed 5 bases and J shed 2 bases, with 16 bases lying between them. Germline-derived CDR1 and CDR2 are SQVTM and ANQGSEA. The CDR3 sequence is CSVLLGATGNQPQHF. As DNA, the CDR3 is TGCAGCGTTCTTCTGGGGGCTACGGGCAATCAGCCCCAGCATTTT. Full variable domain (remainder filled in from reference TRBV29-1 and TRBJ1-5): SAVISQKPSRDICQRGTSLTIQCQVDSQVTMMFWYRQQPGQSLTLIATANQGSEATYESGFVIDKFPISRPNLTFSTLTVSNMSPEDSSIYLCSVLLGATGNQPQHFGDGTRLSIL.

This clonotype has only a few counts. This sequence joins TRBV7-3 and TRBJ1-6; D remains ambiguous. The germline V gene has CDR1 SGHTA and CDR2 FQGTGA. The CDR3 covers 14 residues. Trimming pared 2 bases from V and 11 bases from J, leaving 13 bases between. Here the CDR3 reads CASSLSPPLTPLHF. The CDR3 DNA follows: TGTGCCAGCAGCTTATCCCCCCCCTTAACACCCCTCCACTTT.

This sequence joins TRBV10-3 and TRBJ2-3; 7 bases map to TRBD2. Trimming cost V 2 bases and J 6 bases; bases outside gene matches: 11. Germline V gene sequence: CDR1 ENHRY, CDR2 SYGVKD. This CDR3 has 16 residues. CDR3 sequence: CAISEVSGPIPDTQYF. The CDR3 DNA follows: TGTGCCATCAGTGAGGTTAGCGGGCCCATCCCGGATACGCAGTATTTT.

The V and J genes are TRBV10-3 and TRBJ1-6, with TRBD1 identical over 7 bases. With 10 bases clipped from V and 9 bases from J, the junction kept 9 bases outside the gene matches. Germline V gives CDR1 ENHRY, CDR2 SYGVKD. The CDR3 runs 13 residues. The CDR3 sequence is CATGTEGVSPLHF. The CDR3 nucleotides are TGTGCCACCGGGACAGAAGGAGTTTCACCCCTCCACTTT.

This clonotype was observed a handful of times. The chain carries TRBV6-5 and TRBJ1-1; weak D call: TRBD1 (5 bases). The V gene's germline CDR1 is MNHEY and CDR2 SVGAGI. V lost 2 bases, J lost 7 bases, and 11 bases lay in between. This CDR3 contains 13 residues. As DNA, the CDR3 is TGTGCCAGCAGTTACGACAGCGGTGTTGAAGCTTTCTTT. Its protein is CASSYDSGVEAFF.

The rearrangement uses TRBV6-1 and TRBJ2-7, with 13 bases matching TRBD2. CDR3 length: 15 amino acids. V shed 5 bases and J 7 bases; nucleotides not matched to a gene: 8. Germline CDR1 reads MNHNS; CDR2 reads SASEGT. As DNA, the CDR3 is TGTGCCAGCAGTCGTTCCCCGGGACTAGCGGGGGAGCAGTACTTC. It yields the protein CASSRSPGLAGEQYF.

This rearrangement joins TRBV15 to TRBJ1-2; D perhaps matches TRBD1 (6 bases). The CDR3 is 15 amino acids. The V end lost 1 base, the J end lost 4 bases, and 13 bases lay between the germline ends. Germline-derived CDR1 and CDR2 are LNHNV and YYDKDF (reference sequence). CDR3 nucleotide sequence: TGTGCCACCAGCAGAGTGTATCAGGGGCCCTATGGCTACACCTTC. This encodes CATSRVYQGPYGYTF. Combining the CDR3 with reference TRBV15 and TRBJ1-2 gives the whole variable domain DAMVIQNPRYQVTQFGKPVTLSCSQTLNHNVMYWYQQKSSQAPKLLFHYYDKDFNNEADTPDNFQSRRPNTSFCFLDIRSPGLGDTAMYLCATSRVYQGPYGYTFGSGTRLTVV.

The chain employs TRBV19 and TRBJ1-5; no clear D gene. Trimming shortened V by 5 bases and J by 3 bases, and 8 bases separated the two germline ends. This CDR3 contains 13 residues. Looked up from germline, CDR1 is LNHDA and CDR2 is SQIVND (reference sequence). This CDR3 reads CASSGVHNQPQHF. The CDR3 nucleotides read TGTGCCAGTAGTGGAGTCCACAATCAGCCCCAGCATTTT. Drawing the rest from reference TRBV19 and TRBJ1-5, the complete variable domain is DGGITQSPKYLFRKEGQNVTLSCEQNLNHDAMYWYRQDPGQGLRLIYYSQIVNDFQKGDIAEGYSVSREKKESFPLTVTSAQKNPTAFYLCASSGVHNQPQHFGDGTRLSIL.

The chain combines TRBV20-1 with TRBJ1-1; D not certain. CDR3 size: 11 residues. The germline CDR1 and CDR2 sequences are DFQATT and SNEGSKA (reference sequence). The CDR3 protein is CSQRQVTEAFF. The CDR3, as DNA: TGCAGCCAACGTCAGGTCACTGAAGCTTTCTTT.

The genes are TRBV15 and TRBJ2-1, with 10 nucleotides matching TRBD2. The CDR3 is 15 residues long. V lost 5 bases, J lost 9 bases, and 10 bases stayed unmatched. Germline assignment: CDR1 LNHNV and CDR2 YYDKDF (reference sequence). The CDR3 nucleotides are TGTGCCACCAGCGGAGGACTAGCGGAGGGGGGTGAGCAGTTCTTC. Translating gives CATSGGLAEGGEQFF.

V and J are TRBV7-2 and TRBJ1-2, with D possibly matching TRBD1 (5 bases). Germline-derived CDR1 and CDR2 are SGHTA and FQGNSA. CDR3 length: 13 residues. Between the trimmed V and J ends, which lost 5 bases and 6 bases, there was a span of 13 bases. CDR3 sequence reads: CASSVPGLHGYTF. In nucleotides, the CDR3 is TGTGCCAGCAGCGTGCCGGGACTTCATGGCTACACCTTC.

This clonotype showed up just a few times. The CDR3: CASSLVGDIGGREQFF. CDR3 in DNA: TGTGCCAGCAGCTTAGTCGGAGACATAGGTGGGCGGGAGCAGTTCTTC. The chain combines TRBV7-3 with TRBJ2-1; D unclear. V was pared by 2 bases and J by 10 bases, with 21 bases between. The CDR3 has 16 amino acids. Germline V lookup: CDR1 SGHTA, CDR2 FQGTGA.

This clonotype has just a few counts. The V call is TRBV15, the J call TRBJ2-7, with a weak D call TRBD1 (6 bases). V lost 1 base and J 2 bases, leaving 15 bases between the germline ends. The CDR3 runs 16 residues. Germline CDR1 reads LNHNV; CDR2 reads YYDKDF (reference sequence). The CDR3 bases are TGTGCCACCAGCAGAGCAGGGGCAGGATGGGCCTACGAGCAGTACTTC. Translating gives CATSRAGAGWAYEQYF.

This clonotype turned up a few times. For the CDR3, the DNA is TGTGCCAGCAGCGACAGGGTCGGGTGGGGCGGCTACACCTTC. Translating it yields CASSDRVGWGGYTF. This chain links TRBV7-2 with TRBJ1-2; 7 bases map to TRBD1. Per the germline V gene, CDR1 is SGHTA and CDR2 is FQGNSA. With 5 bases clipped from V and 8 bases from J, the junction kept 11 bases outside the gene matches. This CDR3 comprises 14 residues.

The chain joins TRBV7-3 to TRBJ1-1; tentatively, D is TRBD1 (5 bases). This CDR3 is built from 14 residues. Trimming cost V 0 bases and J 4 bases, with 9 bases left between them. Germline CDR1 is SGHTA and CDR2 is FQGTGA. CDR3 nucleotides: TGTGCCAGCAGCTTAACGGGGCAGGGCACTGAAGCTTTCTTT. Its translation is CASSLTGQGTEAFF.

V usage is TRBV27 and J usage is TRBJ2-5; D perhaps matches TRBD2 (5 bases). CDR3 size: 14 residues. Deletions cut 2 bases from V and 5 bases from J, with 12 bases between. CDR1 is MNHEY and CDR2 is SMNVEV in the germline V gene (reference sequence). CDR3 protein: CASSLRNGMETQYF. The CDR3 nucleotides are TGTGCCAGCAGTTTAAGGAACGGGATGGAGACCCAGTACTTC.

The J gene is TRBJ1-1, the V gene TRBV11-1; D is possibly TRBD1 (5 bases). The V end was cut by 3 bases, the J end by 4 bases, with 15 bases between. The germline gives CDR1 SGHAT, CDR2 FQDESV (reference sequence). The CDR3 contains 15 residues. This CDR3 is CASSLEWGGGTEAFF. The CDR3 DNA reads TGTGCCAGCAGCTTGGAATGGGGCGGGGGCACTGAAGCTTTCTTT.

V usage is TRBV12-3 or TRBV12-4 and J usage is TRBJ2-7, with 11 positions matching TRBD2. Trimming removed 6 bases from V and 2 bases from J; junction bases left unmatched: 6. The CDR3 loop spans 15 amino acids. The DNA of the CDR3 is TGTGCCAGCAGCTCTAGCGGGGGGAATCCCTACGAGCAGTACTTC. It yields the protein CASSSSGGNPYEQYF.

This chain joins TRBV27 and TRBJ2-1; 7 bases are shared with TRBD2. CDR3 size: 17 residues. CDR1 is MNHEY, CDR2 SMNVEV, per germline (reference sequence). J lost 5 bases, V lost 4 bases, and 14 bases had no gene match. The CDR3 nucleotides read TGTGCCAGCAGTTATTACCCCCCTAGCGGAGGGAACAATGAGCAGTTCTTC. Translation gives CASSYYPPSGGNNEQFF.

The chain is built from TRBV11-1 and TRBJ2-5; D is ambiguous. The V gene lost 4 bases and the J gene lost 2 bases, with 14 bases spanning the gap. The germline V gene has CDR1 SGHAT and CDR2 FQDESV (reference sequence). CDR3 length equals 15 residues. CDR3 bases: TGTGCCAGCAGCTCCATCGGAATACTGCAAGAGACCCAGTACTTC. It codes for CASSSIGILQETQYF.

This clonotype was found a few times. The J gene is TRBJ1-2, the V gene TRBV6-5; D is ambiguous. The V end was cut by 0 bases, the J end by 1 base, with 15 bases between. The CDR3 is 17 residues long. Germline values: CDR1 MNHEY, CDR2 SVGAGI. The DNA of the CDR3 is TGTGCCAGCAGTTACTCGACCGACGGGCTCGATAACTATGGCTACACCTTC. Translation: CASSYSTDGLDNYGYTF.

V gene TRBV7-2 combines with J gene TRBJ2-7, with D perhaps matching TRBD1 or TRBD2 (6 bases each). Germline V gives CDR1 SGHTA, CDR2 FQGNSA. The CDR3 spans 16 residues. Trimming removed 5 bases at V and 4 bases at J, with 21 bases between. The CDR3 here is CASSRKTGYREYEQYF. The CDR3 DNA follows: TGTGCCAGCAGCCGTAAAACAGGGTACCGGGAGTACGAGCAGTACTTC.

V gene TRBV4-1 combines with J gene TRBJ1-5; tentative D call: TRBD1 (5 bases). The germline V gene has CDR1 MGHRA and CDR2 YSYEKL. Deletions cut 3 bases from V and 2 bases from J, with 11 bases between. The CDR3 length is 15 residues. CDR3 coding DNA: TGCGCCAGCAGCCAGAGGGGATTTGGCAATCAGCCCCAGCATTTT. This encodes CASSQRGFGNQPQHF.

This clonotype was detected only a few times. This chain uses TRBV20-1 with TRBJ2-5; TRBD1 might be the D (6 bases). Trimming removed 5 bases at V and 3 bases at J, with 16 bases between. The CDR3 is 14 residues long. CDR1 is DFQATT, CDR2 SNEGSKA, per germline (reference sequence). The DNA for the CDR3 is TGCAGTGCTCCAGGTGGGGGCCTCAAAGAGACCCAGTACTTC. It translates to CSAPGGGLKETQYF.